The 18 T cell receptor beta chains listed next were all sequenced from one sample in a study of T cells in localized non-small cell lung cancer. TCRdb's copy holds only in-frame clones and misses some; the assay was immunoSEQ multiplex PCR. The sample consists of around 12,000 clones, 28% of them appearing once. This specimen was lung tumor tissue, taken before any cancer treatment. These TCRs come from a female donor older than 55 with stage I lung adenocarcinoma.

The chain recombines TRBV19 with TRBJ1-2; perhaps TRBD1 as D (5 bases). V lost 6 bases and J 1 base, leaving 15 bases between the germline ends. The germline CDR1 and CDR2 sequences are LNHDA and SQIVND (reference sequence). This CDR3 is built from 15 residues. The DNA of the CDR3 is TGTGCCAGTAGAGGCAGGGCCTCCCATAACTATGGCTACACCTTC. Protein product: CASRGRASHNYGYTF.

The CDR3 DNA reads as TGTGCCAGCAGCTTACACCTCAGGGGGGACACTGAAGCTTTCTTT. The encoded protein is CASSLHLRGDTEAFF. The genes are TRBV11-3 and TRBJ1-1; 7 nucleotides align to TRBD1. V was pared by 2 bases and J by 3 bases, with 6 bases of the junction left unmatched. CDR3 length: 15 residues. From germline, CDR1 is SGHNT and CDR2 YENEEA.

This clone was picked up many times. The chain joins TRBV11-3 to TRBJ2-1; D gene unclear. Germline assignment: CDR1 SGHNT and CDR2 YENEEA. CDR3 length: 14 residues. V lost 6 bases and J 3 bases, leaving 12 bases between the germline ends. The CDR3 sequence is CASSPDGNYNEQFF. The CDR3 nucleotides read TGTGCCAGCAGTCCCGACGGAAACTACAATGAGCAGTTCTTC.

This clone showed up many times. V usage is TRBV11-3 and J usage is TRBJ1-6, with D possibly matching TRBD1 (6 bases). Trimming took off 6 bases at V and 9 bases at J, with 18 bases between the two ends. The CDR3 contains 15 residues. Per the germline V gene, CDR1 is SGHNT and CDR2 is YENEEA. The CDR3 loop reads CASSTFGGRSSPLHF. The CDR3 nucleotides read TGTGCCAGCAGTACCTTCGGGGGGCGATCTTCACCCCTCCACTTT.

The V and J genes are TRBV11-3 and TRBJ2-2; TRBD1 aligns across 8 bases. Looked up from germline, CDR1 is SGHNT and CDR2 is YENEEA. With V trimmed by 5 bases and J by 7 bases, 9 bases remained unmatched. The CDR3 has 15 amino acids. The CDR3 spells CASSQRQGLSGELFF. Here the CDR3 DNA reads TGTGCCAGCAGCCAACGACAGGGGTTGAGCGGGGAGCTGTTTTTT.

The CDR3 sequence: CAWSVGGGANQPQHF. CDR3 sequence (DNA): TGTGCCTGGAGTGTAGGGGGAGGGGCCAATCAGCCCCAGCATTTT. V usage is TRBV30 and J usage is TRBJ1-5; maybe TRBD1 (6 bases). The CDR3 contains 15 residues. V was cut by 0 bases and J by 3 bases, with 12 bases left in between. The germline gives CDR1 GTSNPN, CDR2 SVGIG (reference sequence).

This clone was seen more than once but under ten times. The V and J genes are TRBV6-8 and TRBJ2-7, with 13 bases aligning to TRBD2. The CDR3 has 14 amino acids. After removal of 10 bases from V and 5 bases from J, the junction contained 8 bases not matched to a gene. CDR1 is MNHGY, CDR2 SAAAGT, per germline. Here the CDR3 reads CATELAGGINEQYF. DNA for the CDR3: TGTGCCACCGAACTAGCGGGAGGGATCAACGAGCAGTACTTC.

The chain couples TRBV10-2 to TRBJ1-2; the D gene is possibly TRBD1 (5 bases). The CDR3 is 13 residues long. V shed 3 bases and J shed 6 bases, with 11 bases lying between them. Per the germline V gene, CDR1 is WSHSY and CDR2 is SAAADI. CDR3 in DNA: TGCGCCAGCAGTGACGGGGCGGACAATGGCTACACCTTC. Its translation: CASSDGADNGYTF.

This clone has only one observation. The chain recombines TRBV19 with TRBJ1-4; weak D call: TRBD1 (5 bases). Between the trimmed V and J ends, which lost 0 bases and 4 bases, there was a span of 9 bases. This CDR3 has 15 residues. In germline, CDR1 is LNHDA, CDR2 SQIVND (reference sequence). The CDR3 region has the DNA TGTGCCAGTAGTATAGAGTCGAGGGGTAATGAAAAACTGTTTTTT. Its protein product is CASSIESRGNEKLFF.

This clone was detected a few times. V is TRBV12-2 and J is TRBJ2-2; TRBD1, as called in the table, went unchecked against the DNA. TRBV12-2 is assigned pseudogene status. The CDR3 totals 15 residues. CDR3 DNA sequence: TGTGCCAACACCAAGACAGGGGGGAAAACCGGGGAGCTGTTTTTT. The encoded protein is CANTKTGGKTGELFF.

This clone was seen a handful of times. The CDR3: CASSVDPGSDEQYF. The CDR3 DNA follows: TGTGCCAGCAGCGTAGATCCCGGCAGCGACGAGCAGTACTTC. The chain combines TRBV9 with TRBJ2-7; D is ambiguous. From germline, CDR1 is SGDLS and CDR2 YYNGEE. This CDR3 is built from 14 residues. V lost 0 bases and J lost 5, with 12 bases in between.

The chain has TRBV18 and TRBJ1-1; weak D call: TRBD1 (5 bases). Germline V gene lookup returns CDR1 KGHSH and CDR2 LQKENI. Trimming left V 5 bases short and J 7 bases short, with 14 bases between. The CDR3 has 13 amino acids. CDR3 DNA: TGTGCCAGCTCAGAAACTCAGGGTCATGAAGCTTTCTTT. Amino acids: CASSETQGHEAFF.

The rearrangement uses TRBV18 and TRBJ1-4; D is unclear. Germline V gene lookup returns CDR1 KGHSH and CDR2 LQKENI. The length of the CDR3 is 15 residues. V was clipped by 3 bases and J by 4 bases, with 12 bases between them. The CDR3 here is CASSPIRSFNEKLFF. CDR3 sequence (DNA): TGTGCCAGCTCACCGATCCGTTCTTTTAATGAAAAACTGTTTTTT.

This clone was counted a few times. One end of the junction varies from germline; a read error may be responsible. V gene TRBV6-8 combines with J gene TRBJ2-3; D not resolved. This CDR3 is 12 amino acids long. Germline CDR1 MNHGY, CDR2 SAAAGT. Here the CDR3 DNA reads TGTGTCAGCAACTTAGGAAGGGATACGCAGTATTTT. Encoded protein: CVSNLGRDTQYF.

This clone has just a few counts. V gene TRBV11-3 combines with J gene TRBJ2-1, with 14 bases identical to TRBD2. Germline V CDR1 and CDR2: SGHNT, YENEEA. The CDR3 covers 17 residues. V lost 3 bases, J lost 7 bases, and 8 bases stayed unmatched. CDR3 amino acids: CASSLSPGLAGVNEQFF. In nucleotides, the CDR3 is TGTGCCAGCAGCTTGTCACCGGGACTAGCGGGAGTAAATGAGCAGTTCTTC.

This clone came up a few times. The chain's CDR3 is CASSYQGKGETQYF. The CDR3 DNA follows: TGTGCCAGCAGCTATCAGGGGAAGGGGGAGACCCAGTACTTC. This chain joins TRBV2 and TRBJ2-5; D possibly corresponds to TRBD1 (6 bases). This CDR3 is 14 amino acids long. V gave up 6 bases and J gave up 5 bases, with 16 bases separating them. The germline CDR1 and CDR2 sequences are SNHLY and FYNNEI.

The CDR3 protein is CASSPSMGQQAEAFF. For the CDR3, the DNA is TGTGCCAGCTCACCATCCATGGGACAGCAAGCTGAAGCTTTCTTT. J is TRBJ1-1 and V is TRBV18; 7 nucleotides line up with TRBD1. CDR1 KGHSH and CDR2 LQKENI come from the germline V gene. The V and J ends lost 2 bases and 6 bases, in that order; junction bases with no gene match: 9. The length of the CDR3 is 15 residues.

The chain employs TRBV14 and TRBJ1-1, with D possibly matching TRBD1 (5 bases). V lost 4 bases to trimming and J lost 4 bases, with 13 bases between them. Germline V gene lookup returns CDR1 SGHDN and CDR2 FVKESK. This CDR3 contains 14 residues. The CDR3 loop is CASSPYRGGTEAFF. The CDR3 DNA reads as TGTGCCAGCAGCCCCTATAGGGGCGGCACTGAAGCTTTCTTT.